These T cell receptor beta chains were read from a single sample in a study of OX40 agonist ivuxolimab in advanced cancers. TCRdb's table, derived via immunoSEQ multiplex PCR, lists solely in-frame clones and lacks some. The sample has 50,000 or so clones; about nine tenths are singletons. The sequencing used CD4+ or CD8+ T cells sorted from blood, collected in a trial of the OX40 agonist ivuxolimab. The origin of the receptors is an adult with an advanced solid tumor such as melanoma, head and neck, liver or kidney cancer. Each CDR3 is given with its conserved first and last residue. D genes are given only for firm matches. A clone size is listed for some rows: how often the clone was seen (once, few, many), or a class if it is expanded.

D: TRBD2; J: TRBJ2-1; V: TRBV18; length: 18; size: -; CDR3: CASSPIYSGGTTPGEQFF; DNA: TGTGCCAGCTCTCCCATTTATAGCGGGGGGACTACTCCAGGCGAGCAGTTCTTC
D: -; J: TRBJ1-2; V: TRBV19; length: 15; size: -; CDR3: CASAPWAGSGYGYTF; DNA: TGTGCCAGCGCCCCATGGGCGGGTTCTGGCTATGGCTACACCTTC
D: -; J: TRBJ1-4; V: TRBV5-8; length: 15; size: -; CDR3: CASSLSVQANEKLFF; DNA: TGTGCCAGCAGCTTGTCCGTGCAGGCGAATGAAAAACTGTTTTTT
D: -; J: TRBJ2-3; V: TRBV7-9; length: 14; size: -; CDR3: CASSLALGADTQYF; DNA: TGTGCCAGCAGCTTAGCTCTAGGGGCAGATACGCAGTATTTT
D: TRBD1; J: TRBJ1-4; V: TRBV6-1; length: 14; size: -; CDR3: CASSLGQGTEKLFF; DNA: TGTGCCAGCAGCCTGGGACAGGGGACGGAAAAACTGTTTTTT
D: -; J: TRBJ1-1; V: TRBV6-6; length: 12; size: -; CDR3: CASRPDEFSAFF; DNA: TGTGCCAGCAGACCCGATGAGTTTTCAGCTTTCTTT
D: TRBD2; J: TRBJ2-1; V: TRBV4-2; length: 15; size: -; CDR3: CASSQVGTNYNEQFF; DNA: TGTGCCAGCAGCCAAGTCGGGACTAACTACAATGAGCAGTTCTTC
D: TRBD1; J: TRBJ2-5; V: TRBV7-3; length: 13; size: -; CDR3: CASSLDREETQYF; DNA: TGTGCCAGCAGCTTAGACAGGGAAGAGACCCAGTACTTC
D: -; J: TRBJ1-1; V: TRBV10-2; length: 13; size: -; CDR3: CASMEVLNTEAFF; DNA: TGCGCCAGCATGGAGGTATTGAACACTGAAGCTTTCTTT
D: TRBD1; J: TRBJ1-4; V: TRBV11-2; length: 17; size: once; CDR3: CASSLGQGGVLREKLFF; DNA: TGTGCCAGCAGCTTAGGACAGGGCGGTGTTTTACGTGAAAAACTGTTTTTT
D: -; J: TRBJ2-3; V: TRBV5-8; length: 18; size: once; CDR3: CASSLGGSGPTGADTQYF; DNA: TGTGCCAGCAGCTTGGGAGGTAGCGGTCCCACCGGGGCAGATACGCAGTATTTT
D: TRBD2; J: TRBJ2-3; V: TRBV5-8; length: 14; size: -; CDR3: CASSLSGGTDTQYF; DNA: TGTGCCAGCAGCTTGAGCGGGGGCACAGATACGCAGTATTTT
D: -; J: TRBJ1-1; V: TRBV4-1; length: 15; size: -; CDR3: CASSLKRGANTEAFF; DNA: TGCGCCAGCAGCCTCAAACGGGGGGCGAACACTGAAGCTTTCTTT
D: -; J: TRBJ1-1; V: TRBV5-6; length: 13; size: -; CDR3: CASSLDSRSEAFF; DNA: TGTGCCAGCAGCCTGGACAGTCGGTCTGAAGCTTTCTTT
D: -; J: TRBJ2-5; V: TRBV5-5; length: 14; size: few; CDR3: CASTRVGVGETQYF; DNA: TGTGCCAGCACCCGGGTTGGGGTGGGGGAGACCCAGTACTTC
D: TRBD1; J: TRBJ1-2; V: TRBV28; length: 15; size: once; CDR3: CASSPGQLRGWGYTF; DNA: TGTGCCAGCAGTCCGGGACAGCTCCGGGGTTGGGGCTACACCTTC
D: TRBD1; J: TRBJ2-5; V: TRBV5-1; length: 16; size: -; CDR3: CASSFTGTGGMETQYF; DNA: TGCGCCAGCAGCTTCACCGGGACAGGGGGCATGGAGACCCAGTACTTC
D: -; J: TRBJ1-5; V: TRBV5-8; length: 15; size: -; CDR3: CASSLAGPGNQPQHF; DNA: TGTGCCAGCAGCTTGGCGGGGCCGGGCAATCAGCCCCAGCATTTT
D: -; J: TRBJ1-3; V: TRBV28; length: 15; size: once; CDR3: CASMERQVSGNTIYF; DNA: TGTGCCAGCATGGAAAGACAGGTGTCTGGAAACACCATATATTTT
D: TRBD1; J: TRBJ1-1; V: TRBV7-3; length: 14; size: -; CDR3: CASSFLDRTTEAFF; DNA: TGTGCCAGCAGCTTCCTGGACAGGACCACTGAAGCTTTCTTT
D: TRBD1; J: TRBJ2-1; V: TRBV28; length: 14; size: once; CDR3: CASKPGQPYNEQFF; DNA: TGTGCCAGCAAGCCGGGACAGCCCTACAATGAGCAGTTCTTC
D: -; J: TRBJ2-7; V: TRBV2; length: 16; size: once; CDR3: CASSDVQGTPSYEQYF; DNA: TGTGCCAGCAGTGATGTACAGGGTACGCCATCCTACGAGCAGTACTTC